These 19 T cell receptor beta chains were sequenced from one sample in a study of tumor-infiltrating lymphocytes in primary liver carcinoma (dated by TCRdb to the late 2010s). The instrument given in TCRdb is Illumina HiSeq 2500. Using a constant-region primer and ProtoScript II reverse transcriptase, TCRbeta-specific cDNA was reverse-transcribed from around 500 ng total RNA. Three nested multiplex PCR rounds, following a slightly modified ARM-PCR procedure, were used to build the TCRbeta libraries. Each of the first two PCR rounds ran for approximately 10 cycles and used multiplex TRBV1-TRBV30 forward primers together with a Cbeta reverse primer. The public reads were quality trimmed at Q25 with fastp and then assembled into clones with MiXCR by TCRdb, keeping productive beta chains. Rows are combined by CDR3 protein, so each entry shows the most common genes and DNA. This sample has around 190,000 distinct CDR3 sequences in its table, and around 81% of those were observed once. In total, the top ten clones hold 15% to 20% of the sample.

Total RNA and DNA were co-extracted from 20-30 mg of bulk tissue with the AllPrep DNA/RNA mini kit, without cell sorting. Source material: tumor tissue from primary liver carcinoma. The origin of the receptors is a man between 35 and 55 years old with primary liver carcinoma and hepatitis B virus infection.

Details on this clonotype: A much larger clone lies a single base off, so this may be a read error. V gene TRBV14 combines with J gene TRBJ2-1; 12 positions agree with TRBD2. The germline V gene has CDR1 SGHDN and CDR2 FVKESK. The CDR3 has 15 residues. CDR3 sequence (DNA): TGTGCCAGCAGCCAATGGACTAGCGGGAACAATGGGCAGTTCTTC. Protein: CASSQWTSGNNGQFF.

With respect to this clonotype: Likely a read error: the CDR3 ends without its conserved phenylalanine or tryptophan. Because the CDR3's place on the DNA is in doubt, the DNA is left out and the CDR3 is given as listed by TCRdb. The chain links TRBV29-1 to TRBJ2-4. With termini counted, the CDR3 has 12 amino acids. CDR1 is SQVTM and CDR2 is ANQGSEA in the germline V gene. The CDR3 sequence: CSVEDLKNIEYV.

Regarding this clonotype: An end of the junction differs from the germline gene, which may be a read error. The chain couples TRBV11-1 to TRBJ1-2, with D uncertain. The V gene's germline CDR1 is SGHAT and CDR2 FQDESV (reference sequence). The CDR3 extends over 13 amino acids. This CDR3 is CTSSLVHNYDYTF. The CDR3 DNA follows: TGTACCAGTAGCTTGGTCCATAACTATGACTACACCTTC. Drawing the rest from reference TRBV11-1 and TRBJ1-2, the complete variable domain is EAEVAQSPRYKITEKSQAVAFWCDPISGHATLYWYRQILGQGPELLVQFQDESVVDDSQLPKDRFSAERLKGVDSTLKIQPAELGDSAMYLCTSSLVHNYDYTFGSGTRLTVV.

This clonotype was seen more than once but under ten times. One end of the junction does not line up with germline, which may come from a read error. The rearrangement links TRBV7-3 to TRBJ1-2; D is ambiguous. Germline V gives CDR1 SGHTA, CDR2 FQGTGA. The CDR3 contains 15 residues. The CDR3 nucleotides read TGTGCCAGCAGCTTAAGCGACGGCGACCACTATGGCTACACTTTC. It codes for CASSLSDGDHYGYTF.

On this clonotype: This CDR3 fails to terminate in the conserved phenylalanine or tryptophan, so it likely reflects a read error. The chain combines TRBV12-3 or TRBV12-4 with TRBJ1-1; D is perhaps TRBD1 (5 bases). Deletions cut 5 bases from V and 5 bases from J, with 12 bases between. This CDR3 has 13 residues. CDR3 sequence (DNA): TGTGCCAGCAGTCTCAGGGAAGATACTGAAGCTTTCTAT. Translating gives CASSLREDTEAFY.

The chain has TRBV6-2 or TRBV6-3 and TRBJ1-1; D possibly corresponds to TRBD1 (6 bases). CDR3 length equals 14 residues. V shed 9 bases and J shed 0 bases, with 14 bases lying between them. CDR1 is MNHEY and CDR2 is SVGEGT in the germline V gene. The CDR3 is CASRGGGMNTEAFF. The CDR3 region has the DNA TGTGCCAGTCGGGGAGGGGGAATGAACACTGAAGCTTTCTTT.

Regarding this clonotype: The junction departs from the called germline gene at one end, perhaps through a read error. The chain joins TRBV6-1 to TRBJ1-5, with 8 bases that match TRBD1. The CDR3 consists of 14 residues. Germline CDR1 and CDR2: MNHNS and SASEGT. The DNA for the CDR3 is TGTGCCATCAGGATTGGGACAGGCAATCAGGCCCAGCATTTT. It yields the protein CAIRIGTGNQAQHF.

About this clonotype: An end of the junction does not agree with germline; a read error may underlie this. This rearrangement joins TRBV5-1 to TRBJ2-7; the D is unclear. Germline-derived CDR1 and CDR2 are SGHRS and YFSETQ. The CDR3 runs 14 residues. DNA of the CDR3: TGCGCCAGCAGCTTGACTGGCGGCCTCTCCGAGCATTACTTC. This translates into CASSLTGGLSEHYF.

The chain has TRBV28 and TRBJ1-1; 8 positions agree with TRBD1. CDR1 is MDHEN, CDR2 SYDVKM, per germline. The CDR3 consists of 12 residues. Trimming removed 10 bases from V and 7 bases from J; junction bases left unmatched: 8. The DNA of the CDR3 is TGTGCCATCAGGATGACAGGGGATGAAGCTTTCTTT. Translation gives CAIRMTGDEAFF.

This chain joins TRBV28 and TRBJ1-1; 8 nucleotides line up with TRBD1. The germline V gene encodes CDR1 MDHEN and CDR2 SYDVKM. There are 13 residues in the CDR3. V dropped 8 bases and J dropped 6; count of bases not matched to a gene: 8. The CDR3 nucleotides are TGTGCCAGCTGTTACCGACAGGGGCCTGAAGCTTTCTTT. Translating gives CASCYRQGPEAFF.

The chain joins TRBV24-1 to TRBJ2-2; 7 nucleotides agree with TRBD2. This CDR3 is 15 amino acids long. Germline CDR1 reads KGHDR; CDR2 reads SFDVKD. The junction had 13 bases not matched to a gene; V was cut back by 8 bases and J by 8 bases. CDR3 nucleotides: TGTGCCACCAAGGCGGCGGGAGCGCCCACAGGGGAGCTGTTTTTT. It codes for CATKAAGAPTGELFF.

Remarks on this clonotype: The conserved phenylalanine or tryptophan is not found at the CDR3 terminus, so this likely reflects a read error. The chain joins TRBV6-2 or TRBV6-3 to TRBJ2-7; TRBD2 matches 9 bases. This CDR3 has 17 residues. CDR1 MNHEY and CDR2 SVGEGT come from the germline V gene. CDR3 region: CTSSYDGRASGIFEQYL. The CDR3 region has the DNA TGTACCAGCAGTTACGATGGGAGGGCTAGCGGGATCTTCGAGCAGTACTTA.

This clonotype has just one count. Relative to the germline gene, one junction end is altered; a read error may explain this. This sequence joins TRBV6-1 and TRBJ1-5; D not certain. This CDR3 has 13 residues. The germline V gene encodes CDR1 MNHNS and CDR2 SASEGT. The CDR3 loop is CASNEALLSNQHF. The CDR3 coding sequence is TGCGCCAGCAATGAAGCGCTTCTAAGTAACCAGCATTTT.

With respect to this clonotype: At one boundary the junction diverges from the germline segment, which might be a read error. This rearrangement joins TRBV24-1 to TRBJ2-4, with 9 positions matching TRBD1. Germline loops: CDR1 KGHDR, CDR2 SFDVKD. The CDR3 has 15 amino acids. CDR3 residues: CATSDSTGGMNNQYF. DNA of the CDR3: TGTGCCACCAGTGATTCGACAGGGGGGATGAACAATCAGTACTTC.

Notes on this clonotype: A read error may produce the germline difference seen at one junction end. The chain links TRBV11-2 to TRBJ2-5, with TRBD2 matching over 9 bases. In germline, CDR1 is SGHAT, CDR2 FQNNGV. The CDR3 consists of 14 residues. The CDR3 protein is CTSTRAGGQETQYF. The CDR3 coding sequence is TGTACCAGCACCCGAGCGGGAGGACAAGAGACCCAATACTTC.

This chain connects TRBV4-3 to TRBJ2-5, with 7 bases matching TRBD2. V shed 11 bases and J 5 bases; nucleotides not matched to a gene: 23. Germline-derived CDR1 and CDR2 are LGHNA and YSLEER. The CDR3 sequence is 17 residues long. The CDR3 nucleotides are TGCGCCTTCAGCCAAGCGGCTAACGGGAGGACTGGTGAGACCCAGTACTTC. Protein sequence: CAFSQAANGRTGETQYF.

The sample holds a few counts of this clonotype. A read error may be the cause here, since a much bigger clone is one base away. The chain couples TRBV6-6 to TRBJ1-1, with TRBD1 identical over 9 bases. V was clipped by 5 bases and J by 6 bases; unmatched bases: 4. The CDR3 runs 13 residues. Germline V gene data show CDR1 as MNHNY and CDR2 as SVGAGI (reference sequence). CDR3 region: CASSPTGGAEAFF. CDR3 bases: TGTGCCAGCAGTCCGACAGGGGGAGCTGAAGCTTTCTTT.

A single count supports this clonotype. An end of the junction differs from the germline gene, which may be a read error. The CDR3 spells CASIRASEANVLTF. The CDR3 region has the DNA TGTGCCAGCATAAGAGCCTCTGAGGCCAACGTCCTGACTTTC. The chain employs TRBV6-1 and TRBJ2-6; no clear D. CDR3 length: 14 amino acids. The germline CDR1 and CDR2 sequences are MNHNS and SASEGT.

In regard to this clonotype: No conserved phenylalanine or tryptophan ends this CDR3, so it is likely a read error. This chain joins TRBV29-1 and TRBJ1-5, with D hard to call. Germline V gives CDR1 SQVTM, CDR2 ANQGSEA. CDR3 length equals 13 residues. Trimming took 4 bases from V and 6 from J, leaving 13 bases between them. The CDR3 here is CSVVGQISQPQHL. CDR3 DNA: TGCAGCGTTGTCGGCCAGATCAGTCAGCCCCAGCATCTT.